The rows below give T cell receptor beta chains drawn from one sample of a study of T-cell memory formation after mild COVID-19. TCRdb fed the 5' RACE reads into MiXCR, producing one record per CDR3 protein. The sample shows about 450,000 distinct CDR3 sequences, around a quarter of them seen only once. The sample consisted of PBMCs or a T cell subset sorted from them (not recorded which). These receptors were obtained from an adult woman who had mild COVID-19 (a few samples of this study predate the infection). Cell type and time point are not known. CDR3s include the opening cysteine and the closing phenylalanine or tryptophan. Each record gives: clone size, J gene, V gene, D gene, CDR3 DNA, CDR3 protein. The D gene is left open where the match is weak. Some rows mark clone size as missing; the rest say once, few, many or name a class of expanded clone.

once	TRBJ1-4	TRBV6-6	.	TGTGCCAGCAGTATCCCCGGGGGGGAGGATGAAAAACTGTTTTTT	CASSIPGGEDEKLFF
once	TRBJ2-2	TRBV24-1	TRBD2	TGTGCCACCAGTGACCAGACTAGCATCACCGGGGAGCTGTTTTTT	CATSDQTSITGELFF
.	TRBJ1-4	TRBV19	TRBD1	TGTGCCAGTCGTTTCTCCGGGACAGGTGGCGAAAAACTGTTTTTT	CASRFSGTGGEKLFF
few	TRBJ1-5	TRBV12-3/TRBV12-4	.	TGTGCCAGCAGAACAGGGACTCAGCCCCAGCATTTT	CASRTGTQPQHF
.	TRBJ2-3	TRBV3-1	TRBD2	TGTGCCAGCTCCCGGGGGAGGGGCGACGCAGATACGCAGTATTTT	CASSRGRGDADTQYF
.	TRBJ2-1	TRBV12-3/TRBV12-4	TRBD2	TGTGCCAGCAGCGCCCGGAGGCGGGAGGTCAATGAGCAGTTCTTC	CASSARRREVNEQFF
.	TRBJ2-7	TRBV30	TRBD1	TGTGCCTGGAGTGAGACAGGGGGACTCGACGAGCAGTACTTC	CAWSETGGLDEQYF
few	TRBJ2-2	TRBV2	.	TGTGCCAGCGGAACCGGACAGCTGAACACCGGGGAGCTGTTTTTT	CASGTGQLNTGELFF
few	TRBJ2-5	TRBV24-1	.	TGTGCCACCAGTGATGCCCTGGACAGTCTACAAGAGACCCAGTACTTC	CATSDALDSLQETQYF
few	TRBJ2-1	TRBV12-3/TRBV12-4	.	TGTGCCAGCAGTTTAAGGGAGGATGAGCAGTTCTTC	CASSLREDEQFF
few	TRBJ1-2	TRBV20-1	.	TGCAGTGCTAGAGGAGGTTCCGGACAGAATCTTAACTATGGCTACACCTTC	CSARGGSGQNLNYGYTF
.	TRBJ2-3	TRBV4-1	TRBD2	TGCGCCAGCAGCCAAGCCACTTCAGCGGGAGGATCAGATACGCAGTATTTT	CASSQATSAGGSDTQYF
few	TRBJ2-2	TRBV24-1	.	TGTGCCACCAGTGATTCCATGACCGGGGAGCTGTTTTTT	CATSDSMTGELFF
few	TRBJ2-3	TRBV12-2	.	TGTGCAAGTCGCTCGGGACTAGCGGGCCGCACAGATACGCAGTATTTT	CASRSGLAGRTDTQYF
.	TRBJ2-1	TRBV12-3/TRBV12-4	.	TGTGCCAGCAGTCCTGGGGAGATTAGGGGGGTCAATGAGCAGTTCTTC	CASSPGEIRGVNEQFF
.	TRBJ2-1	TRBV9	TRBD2	TGTGCCAGCAGTGCACCCCGGGGGGGGGGCTGGGACAATGAGCAGTTCTTC	CASSAPRGGGWDNEQFF
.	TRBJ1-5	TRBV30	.	TGTGCCTGGACCCGTGGGGCGGTCGGTCAGCCCCAGCATTTT	CAWTRGAVGQPQHF
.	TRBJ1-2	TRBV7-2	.	TGTGCCAGCAGCAAAAGACAGACCTCCTATGGCTACACCTTC	CASSKRQTSYGYTF
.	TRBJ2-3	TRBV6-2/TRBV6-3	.	TGTGCCAGCAGTTACGTCTTCCTGGACATCACGCAGTATTTT	CASSYVFLDITQYF
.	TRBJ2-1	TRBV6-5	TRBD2	TGTGCCAGCAGTTACGCGCGGGGGGTAGAGTTCTTC	CASSYARGVEFF
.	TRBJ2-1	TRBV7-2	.	TGTGCCAGCAGCTTAGGTTTTCGTATGTGGGATGGTGAGCAGTTCTTC	CASSLGFRMWDGEQFF
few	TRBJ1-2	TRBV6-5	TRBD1	TGTGCCAGCAGTTACGGGACAGGAGGCTACACCTTC	CASSYGTGGYTF
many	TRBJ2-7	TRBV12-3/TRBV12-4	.	TGTGCCAGCAGTTTCGGCCTCTACGAGCAGTACTTC	CASSFGLYEQYF
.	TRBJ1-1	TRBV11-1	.	TGTGCCAGCAGCCAATCCTCGACCCAAGGAACTGAAGCTTTCTTT	CASSQSSTQGTEAFF
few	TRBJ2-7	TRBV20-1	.	TGCAGTGCCAAGCTGGGGGGGCCGAGCTACGAGCAGTACTTC	CSAKLGGPSYEQYF
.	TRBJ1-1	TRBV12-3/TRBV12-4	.	TGTGCCAGCAGTTTTTTTATGAGGGAAGCTTTCTTT	CASSFFMREAFF
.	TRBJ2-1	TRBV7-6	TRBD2	TGTGCCAGCAGCGACCCCACCCGACTAGCGGGAGGGACCTACAATGAGCAGTTCTTC	CASSDPTRLAGGTYNEQFF
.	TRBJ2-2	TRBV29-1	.	TGCAGCGCGGTACAGTCAGAGGTCGGGGAGCTGTTTTTT	CSAVQSEVGELFF
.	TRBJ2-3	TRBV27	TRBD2	TGTGCCAGCAGTTCCCCTCTCAGCGGGGATGATACAGATACGCAGTATTTT	CASSSPLSGDDTDTQYF
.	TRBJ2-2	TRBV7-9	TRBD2	TGTGCCAGCGGTCTAGCGGTGAACACCGGGGAGCTGTTTTTT	CASGLAVNTGELFF
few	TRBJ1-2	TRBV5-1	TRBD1	TGCGCCAGCAGCTTGACCCAGCAGGGGGCTGGCTACACCTTC	CASSLTQQGAGYTF
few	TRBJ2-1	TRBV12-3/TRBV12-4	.	TGTGCCAGCAGTCCTCAGCGAACCTACAATGAGCAGTTCTTC	CASSPQRTYNEQFF
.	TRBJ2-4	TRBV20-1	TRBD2	TGCAGTGCTAGAGCAGACGCTCTAGCGGGGGGAATGTTTTCCAAAAACATTCAGTACTTC	CSARADALAGGMFSKNIQYF
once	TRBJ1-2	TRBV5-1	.	TGCGCCAGCAGCCAACAGGGCTTCTATGGCTACACCTTC	CASSQQGFYGYTF
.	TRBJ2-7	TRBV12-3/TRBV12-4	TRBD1	TGTGCCAGCAGTTCCCCGGGACAGGGGATTAGTGCCTACGAGCAGTACTTC	CASSSPGQGISAYEQYF
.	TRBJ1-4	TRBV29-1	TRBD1	TGCAGCGTTACACGGACAGGGAAGAATGAAAAACTGTTTTTT	CSVTRTGKNEKLFF
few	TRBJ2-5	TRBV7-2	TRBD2	TGTGCCAGCAGCTTAGCCTCTACTAGCGTGGAGACCCAGTACTTC	CASSLASTSVETQYF
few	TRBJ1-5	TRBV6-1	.	TGTGCCAGCACTCAAGACAGGATTCTTAGTATTCAGCCCCAGCATTTT	CASTQDRILSIQPQHF
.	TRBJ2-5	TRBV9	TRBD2	TGTGCCAGCAGCAGCAGACTAGCGGGGGGGGTCAGACAAGAGACCCAGTACTTC	CASSSRLAGGVRQETQYF
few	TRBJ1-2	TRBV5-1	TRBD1	TGCGCCAGCAGCATCCCCACAGGGGGCGGCTACACCTTC	CASSIPTGGGYTF
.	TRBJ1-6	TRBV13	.	TGTGCCAGCAGCTCCGGGACGGATTATAATTCACCCCTCCACTTT	CASSSGTDYNSPLHF
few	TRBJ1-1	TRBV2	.	TGTGCCAGCAGTGAAGGCGAGTTGAACACTGAAGCTTTCTTT	CASSEGELNTEAFF
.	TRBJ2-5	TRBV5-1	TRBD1	TGCGCCAGCAGCTTCCGGGACAGAGACCAAGAGACCCAGTACTTC	CASSFRDRDQETQYF
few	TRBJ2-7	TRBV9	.	TGTGCCAGCAGCAAGCCCGGCTTCTACGAGCAGTACTTC	CASSKPGFYEQYF
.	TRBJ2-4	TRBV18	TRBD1	TGTGCCAGCTCCCCAGGGGGTAAAAACATTCAGTACTTC	CASSPGGKNIQYF
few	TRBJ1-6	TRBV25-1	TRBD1	TGTGCCAGCAGTGAACAAGCTATCACAGGGGTTGGTTCACCCCTCCACTTT	CASSEQAITGVGSPLHF
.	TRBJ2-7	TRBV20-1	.	TGCAGTGCTTTAGGGGTAAACTACGAGCAGTACTTC	CSALGVNYEQYF
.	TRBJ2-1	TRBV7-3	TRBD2	TGTGCCAGCAGCTTAGGACTAGCGGATTCCAATGAGCAGTTCTTC	CASSLGLADSNEQFF
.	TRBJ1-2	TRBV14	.	TGTGCCAGCAGCCCCGGGATGAACTATGGCTACACCTTC	CASSPGMNYGYTF
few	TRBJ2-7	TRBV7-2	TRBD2	TGTGCCAGCAGCTCCCGGCTACTAGCGGGGGCCCACGAGCAGTACTTC	CASSSRLLAGAHEQYF
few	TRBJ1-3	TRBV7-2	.	TGTGCCAGCAGCTTTGCAGTAAGCTCTGGAAACACCATATATTTT	CASSFAVSSGNTIYF
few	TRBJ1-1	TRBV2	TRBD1	TGTGCCAGCAGTGAAGCGTGGACAGGGATTGAAGCTTTCTTT	CASSEAWTGIEAFF
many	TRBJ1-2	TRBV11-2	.	TGTGCCAGCAGCTTAGTGGGAGACTATGGCTACACCTTC	CASSLVGDYGYTF
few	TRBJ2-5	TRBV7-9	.	TGTGCCAGCAGCTTTATGTTGCAAGAGACCCAGTACTTC	CASSFMLQETQYF